This T cell receptor beta chain was obtained from a study of T cells in Graves' hyperthyroidism and ophthalmopathy. Study-level findings and limits: Blood shared most expanded thyroid clonotypes above 0.001.

This clonotype was counted only a few times. Antigen specificity is unknown. RNA transcripts gave rise to amplified TCR beta CDR3 regions. First-round RT-PCR with HTBI primers amplified the TCR CDR3 region. TCRdb analysed the multiplex PCR reads with MiXCR anew, one entry per CDR3 protein. Here the sample spans 550,000 to 800,000 distinct CDR3 sequences, roughly 15% being singletons. This CDR3 has 14 residues. The germline gives CDR1 LGHNT, CDR2 FRNRAP. V was trimmed by 6 bases and J by 2 bases, leaving 13 bases between them. The sequenced sample was blood. The origin of this receptor is a man aged 18 to 30 with Graves' hyperthyroidism. This chain links TRBV12-5 with TRBJ1-1; D possibly corresponds to TRBD1 (5 bases). For the CDR3, the DNA is TGTGCTAGTGGGGTAGGGGAGGGAAACACTGAAGCTTTCTTT. Amino acids: CASGVGEGNTEAFF.